A selection of T cell receptor beta chains follows, all from one sample in a study of T-cell memory formation after mild COVID-19. TCRdb used MiXCR to reprocess the 5' RACE reads, holding one entry per CDR3 protein. Found here are approximately 250,000 distinct CDR3 sequences, over 15% of them singletons; the top ten hold approximately 20%. Source material: PBMCs or a T cell subset sorted from them (not recorded which). Receptor source: a young man who had mild COVID-19 (a few samples of this study predate the infection). Cell type and time point are not known. Each CDR3 is given with its conserved first and last residue. D genes are given only for firm matches. A clone size is listed for some rows: how often the clone was seen (once, few, many), or a class if it is expanded.

D gene: TRBD1
J gene: TRBJ1-1
clone size: NA
V gene: TRBV7-9
CDR3 protein: CASSLGQGVLTEAFF
CDR3 DNA: TGTGCCAGCAGCTTAGGGCAGGGGGTGCTCACTGAAGCTTTCTTT

D gene: NA
J gene: TRBJ1-1
clone size: NA
V gene: TRBV9
CDR3 protein: CASSVGLGGGYTEAFF
CDR3 DNA: TGTGCCAGCAGCGTAGGGCTCGGTGGGGGATACACTGAAGCTTTCTTT

D gene: TRBD2
J gene: TRBJ2-3
clone size: NA
V gene: TRBV4-1
CDR3 protein: CASSRLLPPGLAGADTQYF
CDR3 DNA: TGCGCCAGCAGCCGGCTACTTCCTCCGGGACTAGCGGGGGCAGATACGCAGTATTTT

D gene: TRBD2
J gene: TRBJ2-2
clone size: many
V gene: TRBV12-3/TRBV12-4
CDR3 protein: CASSGTSGGYTGELFF
CDR3 DNA: TGTGCCAGCAGTGGCACTAGCGGGGGATACACCGGGGAGCTGTTTTTT

D gene: NA
J gene: TRBJ1-5
clone size: NA
V gene: TRBV9
CDR3 protein: CASSVGGAGNQPQHF
CDR3 DNA: TGTGCCAGCAGCGTAGGGGGCGCCGGGAATCAGCCCCAGCATTTT

D gene: TRBD1
J gene: TRBJ1-5
clone size: few
V gene: TRBV6-2/TRBV6-3
CDR3 protein: CASGGDRANQPQHF
CDR3 DNA: TGTGCCAGCGGCGGGGACAGGGCAAATCAGCCCCAGCATTTT

D gene: NA
J gene: TRBJ1-6
clone size: many
V gene: TRBV9
CDR3 protein: CASSPWGAGSPLHF
CDR3 DNA: TGTGCCAGCAGCCCTTGGGGGGCAGGATCACCCCTCCACTTT

D gene: TRBD1
J gene: TRBJ2-3
clone size: NA
V gene: TRBV7-3
CDR3 protein: CASSSTGGFWADTQYF
CDR3 DNA: TGTGCCAGCAGCTCGACAGGGGGCTTTTGGGCAGATACGCAGTATTTT

D gene: NA
J gene: TRBJ2-1
clone size: few
V gene: TRBV7-2
CDR3 protein: CASSYLATEQFF
CDR3 DNA: TGTGCCAGCAGCTACCTAGCGACTGAGCAGTTCTTC

D gene: TRBD1
J gene: TRBJ1-1
clone size: NA
V gene: TRBV5-1
CDR3 protein: CASSHRDRGTGEAFF
CDR3 DNA: TGCGCCAGCAGCCATAGGGACAGAGGGACAGGTGAAGCTTTCTTT

D gene: NA
J gene: TRBJ2-7
clone size: NA
V gene: TRBV18
CDR3 protein: CASSPPGHLEQYF
CDR3 DNA: TGTGCCAGCTCACCACCGGGCCACTTAGAGCAGTACTTC

D gene: NA
J gene: TRBJ1-6
clone size: NA
V gene: TRBV28
CDR3 protein: CASSLADSPLHF
CDR3 DNA: TGTGCCAGCAGTTTGGCTGATTCACCCCTCCACTTT

D gene: NA
J gene: TRBJ2-2
clone size: many
V gene: TRBV7-3
CDR3 protein: CASSLRGGTGELFF
CDR3 DNA: TGTGCCAGCAGCTTGAGGGGTGGCACCGGGGAGCTGTTTTTT

D gene: NA
J gene: TRBJ1-2
clone size: few
V gene: TRBV14
CDR3 protein: CASSQGGSIYGYTF
CDR3 DNA: TGTGCCAGCAGCCAAGGCGGTAGCATTTATGGCTACACCTTC

D gene: TRBD1
J gene: TRBJ2-1
clone size: NA
V gene: TRBV11-2
CDR3 protein: CASSAGTGAYNEQFF
CDR3 DNA: TGTGCCAGCAGCGCGGGGACAGGGGCCTACAATGAGCAGTTCTTC

D gene: TRBD1
J gene: TRBJ2-1
clone size: many
V gene: TRBV5-1
CDR3 protein: CASSSGTGGPLQFF
CDR3 DNA: TGCGCCAGCAGCTCCGGGACAGGGGGCCCGCTGCAGTTCTTC

D gene: NA
J gene: TRBJ1-2
clone size: NA
V gene: TRBV4-3
CDR3 protein: CASSQDETITYGYTF
CDR3 DNA: TGCGCCAGCAGCCAAGATGAGACAATCACCTATGGCTACACCTTC

D gene: NA
J gene: TRBJ2-5
clone size: few
V gene: TRBV28
CDR3 protein: CASSSWVETQYF
CDR3 DNA: TGTGCCAGCAGTTCCTGGGTAGAGACCCAGTACTTC

D gene: NA
J gene: TRBJ2-7
clone size: NA
V gene: TRBV4-3
CDR3 protein: CASSQDGGFTGIRSTGYEQYF
CDR3 DNA: TGCGCCAGCAGCCAAGATGGGGGATTTACAGGGATACGCTCTACGGGCTACGAGCAGTACTTC

D gene: TRBD1
J gene: TRBJ1-6
clone size: NA
V gene: TRBV6-6
CDR3 protein: CASSVRGKDSPLHF
CDR3 DNA: TGTGCCAGCAGCGTCAGGGGGAAGGATTCACCCCTCCACTTT

D gene: TRBD1
J gene: TRBJ2-2
clone size: many
V gene: TRBV5-1
CDR3 protein: CASRRGTGANTGELFF
CDR3 DNA: TGCGCCAGCAGACGCGGGACAGGGGCGAACACCGGGGAGCTGTTTTTT

D gene: TRBD2
J gene: TRBJ2-3
clone size: many
V gene: TRBV10-2
CDR3 protein: CASRPGLGTQYF
CDR3 DNA: TGCGCCAGCAGGCCGGGACTAGGGACGCAGTATTTT

D gene: TRBD2
J gene: TRBJ2-1
clone size: NA
V gene: TRBV11-2
CDR3 protein: CASSLVWLAGENEQFF
CDR3 DNA: TGTGCTAGCAGCTTAGTTTGGCTAGCGGGAGAGAATGAGCAGTTCTTC

D gene: NA
J gene: TRBJ1-2
clone size: few
V gene: TRBV21-1
CDR3 protein: CASGGFFYGYTF
CDR3 DNA: TGTGCCAGCGGAGGATTTTTCTATGGCTACACCTTC

D gene: NA
J gene: TRBJ1-1
clone size: few
V gene: TRBV5-6
CDR3 protein: CASSLGHKNTEAFF
CDR3 DNA: TGTGCCAGCAGCTTGGGGCACAAGAACACTGAAGCTTTCTTT

D gene: NA
J gene: TRBJ2-3
clone size: NA
V gene: TRBV6-4
CDR3 protein: CASSPTVGVTDTQYF
CDR3 DNA: TGTGCCAGCAGCCCAACGGTCGGTGTCACAGATACGCAGTATTTT

D gene: NA
J gene: TRBJ2-3
clone size: few
V gene: TRBV7-3
CDR3 protein: CASSLGGLYTQYF
CDR3 DNA: TGTGCCAGCAGCTTAGGGGGGCTGTATACGCAGTATTTT

D gene: NA
J gene: TRBJ2-3
clone size: NA
V gene: TRBV12-3/TRBV12-4
CDR3 protein: CASSLYRETDTQYF
CDR3 DNA: TGTGCCAGCAGTTTATACCGGGAAACAGATACGCAGTATTTT

D gene: TRBD2
J gene: TRBJ2-3
clone size: few
V gene: TRBV7-6
CDR3 protein: CATSLAGGRSSTDTQYF
CDR3 DNA: TGTGCCACTTCGCTAGCGGGGGGCCGTTCTAGCACAGATACGCAGTATTTT

D gene: TRBD2
J gene: TRBJ2-1
clone size: few
V gene: TRBV5-6
CDR3 protein: CASSAAGFSSYNEQFF
CDR3 DNA: TGTGCCAGCAGCGCAGCGGGGTTTAGCTCCTACAATGAGCAGTTCTTC

D gene: NA
J gene: TRBJ2-1
clone size: many
V gene: TRBV7-3
CDR3 protein: CASSPPGGNHEQFF
CDR3 DNA: TGTGCCAGCAGCCCCCCAGGGGGGAACCATGAGCAGTTCTTC

D gene: NA
J gene: TRBJ2-5
clone size: few
V gene: TRBV5-1
CDR3 protein: CASRGAETQYF
CDR3 DNA: TGCGCCAGCAGAGGGGCGGAGACCCAGTACTTC

D gene: NA
J gene: TRBJ2-7
clone size: many
V gene: TRBV5-1
CDR3 protein: CASSYGRGERDEQYF
CDR3 DNA: TGCGCCAGCAGCTATGGACGGGGTGAGAGAGACGAGCAGTACTTC

D gene: TRBD2
J gene: TRBJ2-5
clone size: once
V gene: TRBV13
CDR3 protein: CASSFQRGVWETQYF
CDR3 DNA: TGTGCCAGCAGCTTTCAGCGGGGGGTGTGGGAGACCCAGTACTTC

D gene: TRBD2
J gene: TRBJ2-7
clone size: few
V gene: TRBV7-2
CDR3 protein: CASSLASGGPYEQYF
CDR3 DNA: TGTGCCAGCAGCTTAGCTAGCGGGGGGCCATACGAGCAGTACTTC

D gene: NA
J gene: TRBJ2-1
clone size: NA
V gene: TRBV5-4
CDR3 protein: CASSARESEQFF
CDR3 DNA: TGTGCCAGCAGCGCTCGGGAAAGTGAGCAGTTCTTC